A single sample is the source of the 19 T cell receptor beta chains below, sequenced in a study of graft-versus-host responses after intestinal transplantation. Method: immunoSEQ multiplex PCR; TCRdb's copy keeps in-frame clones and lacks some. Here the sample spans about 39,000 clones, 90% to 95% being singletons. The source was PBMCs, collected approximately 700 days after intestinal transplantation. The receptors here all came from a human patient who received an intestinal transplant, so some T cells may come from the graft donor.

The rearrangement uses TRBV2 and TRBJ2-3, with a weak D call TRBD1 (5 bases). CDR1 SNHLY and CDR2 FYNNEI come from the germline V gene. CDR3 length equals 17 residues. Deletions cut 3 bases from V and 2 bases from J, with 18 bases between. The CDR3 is CASSDPLDSDFTDTQYF. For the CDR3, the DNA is TGTGCCAGCAGTGACCCCCTTGACAGCGACTTCACAGATACGCAGTATTTT.

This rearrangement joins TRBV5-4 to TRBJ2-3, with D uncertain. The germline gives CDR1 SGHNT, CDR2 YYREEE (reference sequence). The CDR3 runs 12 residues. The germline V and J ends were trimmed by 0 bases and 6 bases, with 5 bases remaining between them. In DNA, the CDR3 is TGTGCCAGCAGCTTGGAGGGTGATACGCAGTATTTT. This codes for CASSLEGDTQYF.

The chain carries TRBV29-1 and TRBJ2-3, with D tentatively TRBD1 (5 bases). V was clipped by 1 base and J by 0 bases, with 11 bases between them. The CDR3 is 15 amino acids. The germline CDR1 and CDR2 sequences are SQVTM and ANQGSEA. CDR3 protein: CSVEGTPSSTDTQYF. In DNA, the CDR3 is TGCAGCGTTGAAGGGACACCTTCTAGCACAGATACGCAGTATTTT.

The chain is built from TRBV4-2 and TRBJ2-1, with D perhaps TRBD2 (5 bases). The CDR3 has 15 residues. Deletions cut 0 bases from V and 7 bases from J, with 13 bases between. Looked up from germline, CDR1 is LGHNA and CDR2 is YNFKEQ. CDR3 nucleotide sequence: TGTGCCAGCAGCCAAGATTTATTGGGGAGAAATGAGCAGTTCTTC. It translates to CASSQDLLGRNEQFF.

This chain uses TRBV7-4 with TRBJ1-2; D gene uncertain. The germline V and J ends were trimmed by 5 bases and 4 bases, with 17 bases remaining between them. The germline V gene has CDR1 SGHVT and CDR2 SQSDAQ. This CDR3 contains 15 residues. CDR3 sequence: CASSPQARKTYGYTF. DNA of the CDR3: TGTGCCAGCAGCCCCCAGGCTCGAAAGACCTATGGCTACACCTTC.

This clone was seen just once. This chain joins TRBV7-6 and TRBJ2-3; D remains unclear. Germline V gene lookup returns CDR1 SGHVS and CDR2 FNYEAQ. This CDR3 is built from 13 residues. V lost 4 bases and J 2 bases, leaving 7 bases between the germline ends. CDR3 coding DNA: TGTGCCAGCAGCTCTGACGTCACAGATACGCAGTATTTT. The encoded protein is CASSSDVTDTQYF.

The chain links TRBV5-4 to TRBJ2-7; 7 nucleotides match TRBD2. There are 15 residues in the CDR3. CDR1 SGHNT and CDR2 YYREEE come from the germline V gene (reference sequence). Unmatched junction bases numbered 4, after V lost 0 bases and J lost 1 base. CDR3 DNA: TGTGCCAGCAGCTTGGGGGGGGGACCATCCTACGAGCAGTACTTC. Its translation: CASSLGGGPSYEQYF.

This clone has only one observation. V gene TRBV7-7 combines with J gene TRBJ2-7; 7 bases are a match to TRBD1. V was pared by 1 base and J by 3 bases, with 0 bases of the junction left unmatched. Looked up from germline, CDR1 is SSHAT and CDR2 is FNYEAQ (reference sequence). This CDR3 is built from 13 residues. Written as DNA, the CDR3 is TGTGCCAGCAGCTTAGGGGACAGCTACGAGCAGTACTTC. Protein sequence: CASSLGDSYEQYF.

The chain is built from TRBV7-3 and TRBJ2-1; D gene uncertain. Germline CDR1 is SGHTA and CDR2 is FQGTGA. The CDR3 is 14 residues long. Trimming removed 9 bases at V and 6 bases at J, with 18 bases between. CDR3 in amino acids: CASTQPGLGNEQFF. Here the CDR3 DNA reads TGTGCCAGTACCCAACCGGGCCTGGGCAATGAGCAGTTCTTC. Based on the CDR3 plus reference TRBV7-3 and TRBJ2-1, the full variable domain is GAGVSQTPSNKVTEKGKYVELRCDPISGHTALYWYRQSLGQGPEFLIYFQGTGAADDSGLPNDRFFAVRPEGSVSTLKIQRTERGDSAVYLCASTQPGLGNEQFFGPGTRLTVL.

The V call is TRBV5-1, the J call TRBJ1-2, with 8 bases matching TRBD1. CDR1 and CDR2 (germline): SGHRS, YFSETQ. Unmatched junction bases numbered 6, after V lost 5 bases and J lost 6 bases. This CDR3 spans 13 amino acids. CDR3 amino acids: CASRSRQGNGYTF. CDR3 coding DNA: TGCGCCAGCAGAAGCCGACAGGGGAATGGCTACACCTTC. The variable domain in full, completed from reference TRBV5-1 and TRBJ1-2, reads KAGVTQTPRYLIKTRGQQVTLSCSPISGHRSVSWYQQTPGQGLQFLFEYFSETQRNKGNFPGRFSGRQFSNSRSEMNVSTLELGDSALYLCASRSRQGNGYTFGSGTRLTVV.

CDR3 sequence: CAWSVETKLFF. CDR3 nucleotides: TGTGCCTGGAGTGTTGAGACGAAACTGTTTTTT. The chain is built from TRBV30 and TRBJ1-4; D is ambiguous. The CDR3 has 11 amino acids. The germline V and J ends were trimmed by 0 bases and 11 bases, with 7 bases remaining between them. Looked up from germline, CDR1 is GTSNPN and CDR2 is SVGIG (reference sequence).

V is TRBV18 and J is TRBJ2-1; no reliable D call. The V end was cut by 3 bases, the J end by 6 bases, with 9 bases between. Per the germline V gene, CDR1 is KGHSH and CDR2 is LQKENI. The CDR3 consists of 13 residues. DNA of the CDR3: TGTGCCAGCTCACCGATACAACGCAATGAGCAGTTCTTC. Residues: CASSPIQRNEQFF.

This CDR3 is CASSNRGNYGYTF. DNA for the CDR3: TGTGCCAGCAGTAACAGGGGTAACTATGGCTACACCTTC. V and J are TRBV25-1 and TRBJ1-2; 7 nucleotides align to TRBD1. CDR3 length: 13 residues. J was trimmed by 1 base and V by 5 bases; bases with no gene match: 1. Germline CDR1 MGHDK, CDR2 SYGVNS.

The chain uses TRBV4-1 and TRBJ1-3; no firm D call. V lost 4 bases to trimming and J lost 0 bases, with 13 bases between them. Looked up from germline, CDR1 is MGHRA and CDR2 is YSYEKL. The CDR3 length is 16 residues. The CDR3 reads CASSPLGSFSGNTIYF. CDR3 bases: TGCGCCAGCAGCCCCTTAGGTAGCTTCTCTGGAAACACCATATATTTT.

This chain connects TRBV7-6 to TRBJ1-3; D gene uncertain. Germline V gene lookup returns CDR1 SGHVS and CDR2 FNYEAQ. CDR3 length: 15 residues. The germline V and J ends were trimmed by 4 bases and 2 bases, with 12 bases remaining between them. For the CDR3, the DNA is TGTGCCAGCAGCTCTACTGACGGAACTGGAAACACCATATATTTT. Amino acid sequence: CASSSTDGTGNTIYF.

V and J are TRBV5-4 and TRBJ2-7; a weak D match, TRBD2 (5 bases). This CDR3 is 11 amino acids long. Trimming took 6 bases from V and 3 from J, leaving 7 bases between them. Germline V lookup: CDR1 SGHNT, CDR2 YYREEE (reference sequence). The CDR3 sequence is CASTGVYEQYF. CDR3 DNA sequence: TGTGCCAGCACCGGGGTCTACGAGCAGTACTTC.

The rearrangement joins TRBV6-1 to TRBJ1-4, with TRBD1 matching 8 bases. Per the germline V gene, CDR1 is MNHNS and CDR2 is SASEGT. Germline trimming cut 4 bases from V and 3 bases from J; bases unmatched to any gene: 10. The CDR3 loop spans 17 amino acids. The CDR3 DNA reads TGTGCCAGCAGTGCCCGGACAGGGACTGGGCCTAATGAAAAACTGTTTTTT. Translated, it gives CASSARTGTGPNEKLFF.

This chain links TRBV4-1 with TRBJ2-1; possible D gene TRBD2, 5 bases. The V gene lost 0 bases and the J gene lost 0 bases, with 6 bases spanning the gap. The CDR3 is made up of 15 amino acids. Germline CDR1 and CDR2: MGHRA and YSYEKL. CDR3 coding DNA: TGCGCCAGCAGCCAAGATACTAGCTCCTACAATGAGCAGTTCTTC. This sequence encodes CASSQDTSSYNEQFF.

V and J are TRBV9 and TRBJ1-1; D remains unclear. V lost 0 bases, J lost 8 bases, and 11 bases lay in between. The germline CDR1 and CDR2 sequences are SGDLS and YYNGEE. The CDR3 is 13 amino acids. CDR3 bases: TGTGCCAGCAGCGTAGTTGGGAGTACAGAAGCTTTCTTT. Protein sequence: CASSVVGSTEAFF.